This TCR beta chain appears in the sequencing data of a study of blood T cell repertoires in COVID-19 (dated by TCRdb to 2020 to 2021). Regarding the complete study: The collaborator samples originated in the United States, Italy and Spain and spanned the acute and convalescent phases of COVID-19. The samples were drawn from two sources: the first 160 participants of the ongoing ImmuneRACE study, and 1,254 subjects contributed by 6 global collaborators. Where available, HLA class I and class II types were obtained from metadata supplied by the sample provider rather than from assay-based typing. The sample metadata nearly always contained a de-identified subject ID, COVID-19 status, age in years and sex. Subjects who had been exposed to COVID-19, were actively infected with it, or had recovered from it provided the deeply sampled blood TCRbeta repertoires that made up the dataset. The prospective study material was composed of cDNA or gDNA derived from T cells, B-cell-depleted T cells, or PBMCs. The repertoires were released in a freely available public database meant as a resource for research on the immune response to SARS-CoV-2. The full study reports these points: The quantity of clinical and demographic metadata differed by source and by participant and was supplied without curation.

TCRbeta CDR3 regions were amplified from genomic DNA by means of the immunoSEQ Assay, a bias-controlled multiplex PCR. Concerning the study's data processing: Within the assay, amplification of reference gene primers was used to estimate how many nucleated cells each sample contained. Sequence reads were collapsed and filtered to measure the absolute abundance of every unique TCRbeta CDR3 rearrangement. For each sample, productive Simpson clonality was calculated as the square root of Simpson's diversity index across productive rearrangements. Held by TCRdb, this immuneACCESS table contains in-frame sequences only and omits some clones. Under half of the omission traces to an unresolved V gene where checked; the cause of the rest is unknown. Clone size and the V and J calls come from that table; the DNA yielded D and trimming. The sample table shows under 200,000 clones, and 65% to 90% are seen once. The ten largest clones capture about 1.5% of the sample.

About this clone itself: The target of this receptor is not known. Base qualities are not recorded, but no much larger clone differs from it by a single base.

Each collaborating institution followed its own protocols to collect whole blood in K2EDTA tubes. For TCRbeta analysis, collaborator samples were shipped as frozen whole blood, as isolated PBMCs, or as DNA extracted from either sample type. CDR1 and CDR2, looked up from the germline V gene, are SGHTA and FQGNSA. The CDR3 spans 17 residues, from the cysteine through the phenylalanine. Only the CDR3 region is kept as DNA, spanning 51 bases read in frame from base 1. The germline ends are 20 bases apart after V is trimmed by 1 base and J by 7 bases. Sequenced: peripheral blood. The sequence was obtained from a human donor in a cohort sampled during active COVID-19. Recombination linked TRBV7-2 to TRBJ1-3; TRBD1 is possibly the D segment (5 matching bases). CDR3 loop: CASSLDGGVGVRNTIYF. The nucleotide sequence is given as TGTGCCAGCAGCTTAGATGGGGGGGTGGGAGTAAGGAACACCATATATTTT.